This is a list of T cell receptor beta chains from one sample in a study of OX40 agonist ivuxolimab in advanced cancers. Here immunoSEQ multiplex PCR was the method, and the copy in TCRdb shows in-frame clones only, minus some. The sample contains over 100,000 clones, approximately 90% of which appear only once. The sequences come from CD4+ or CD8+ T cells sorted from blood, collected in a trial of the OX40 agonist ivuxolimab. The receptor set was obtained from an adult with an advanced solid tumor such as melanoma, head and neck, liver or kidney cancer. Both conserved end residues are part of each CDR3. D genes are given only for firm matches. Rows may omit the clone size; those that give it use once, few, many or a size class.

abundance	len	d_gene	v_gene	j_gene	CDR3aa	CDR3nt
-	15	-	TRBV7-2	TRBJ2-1	CASSPDSNPNNEQFF	TGTGCCAGCAGCCCCGACTCGAACCCCAACAATGAGCAGTTCTTC
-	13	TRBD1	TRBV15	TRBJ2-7	CATRRTGNYEQYF	TGTGCCACCAGAAGGACAGGGAACTACGAGCAGTACTTC
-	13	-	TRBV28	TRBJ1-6	CAIRGSPRGSLHF	TGTGCCATTCGGGGGTCTCCCAGGGGATCCCTCCACTTT
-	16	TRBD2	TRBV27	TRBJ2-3	CASSLAGTTSTDTQYF	TGTGCCAGCAGTTTAGCCGGGACTACTAGCACAGATACGCAGTATTTT
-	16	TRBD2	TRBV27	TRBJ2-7	CASSGLGLGISYEQYF	TGTGCCAGCAGCGGTCTGGGACTAGGCATTTCCTACGAGCAGTACTTC
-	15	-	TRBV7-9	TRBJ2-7	CASSSSQQGLNEQYF	TGTGCCAGCAGCTCTAGTCAGCAGGGGCTGAACGAGCAGTACTTC
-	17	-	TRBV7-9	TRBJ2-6	CASSPRLHRAGANVLTF	TGTGCCAGCAGCCCTCGACTTCACAGGGCTGGGGCCAACGTCCTGACTTTC
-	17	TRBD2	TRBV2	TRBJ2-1	CASSERSGGDSYNEQFF	TGTGCCAGCAGTGAGCGTAGCGGGGGGGACTCCTACAATGAGCAGTTCTTC
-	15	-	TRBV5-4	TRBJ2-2	CASSGGRENTGELFF	TGTGCCAGCAGCGGGGGCCGGGAGAACACCGGGGAGCTGTTTTTT
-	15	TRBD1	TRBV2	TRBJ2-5	CASSDIQGAKETQYF	TGTGCCAGCAGTGACATCCAGGGGGCAAAGGAGACCCAGTACTTC
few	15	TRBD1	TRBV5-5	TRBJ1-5	CASSLESGGNQPQHF	TGTGCCAGCAGCTTGGAGTCAGGGGGTAATCAGCCCCAGCATTTT
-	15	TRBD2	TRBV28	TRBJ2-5	CASSLAGLAGGPIYF	TGTGCCAGCAGTTTAGCGGGACTAGCGGGGGGGCCGATTTACTTC
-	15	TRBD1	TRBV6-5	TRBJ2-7	CASSYRDRGTYEQYF	TGTGCCAGCAGTTACCGGGACAGGGGCACCTACGAGCAGTACTTC
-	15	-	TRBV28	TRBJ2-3	CASRGGGGGTDTQYF	TGTGCCAGCAGGGGAGGGGGCGGTGGCACAGATACGCAGTATTTT
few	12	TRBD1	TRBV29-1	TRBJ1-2	CSAGGQGLGYTF	TGCAGCGCCGGTGGACAGGGTCTAGGCTACACCTTC
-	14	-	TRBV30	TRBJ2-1	CAWISPNSYNEQFF	TGTGCCTGGATCTCGCCCAACTCCTACAATGAGCAGTTCTTC
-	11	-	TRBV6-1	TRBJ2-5	CASSVGETQYF	TGTGCCAGCAGTGTAGGAGAGACCCAGTACTTC
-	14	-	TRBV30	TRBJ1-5	CAWSVMHTNQPQHF	TGTGCCTGGAGTGTAATGCATACCAATCAGCCCCAGCATTTT
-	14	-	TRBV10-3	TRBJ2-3	CAIRPGGPTDTQYF	TGTGCCATCAGACCCGGGGGGCCGACAGATACGCAGTATTTT
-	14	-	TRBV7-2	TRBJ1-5	CASSLDNSNQPQHF	TGTGCCAGCAGCTTAGATAATAGCAATCAGCCCCAGCATTTT
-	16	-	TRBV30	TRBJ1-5	CAWSVQGGGRNQPQHF	TGTGCCTGGAGTGTACAAGGGGGGGGAAGGAATCAGCCCCAGCATTTT
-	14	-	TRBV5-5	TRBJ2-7	CASSPLQGAYEQYF	TGTGCCAGCAGCCCGTTACAGGGAGCCTACGAGCAGTACTTC
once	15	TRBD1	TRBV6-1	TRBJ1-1	CASGEQGQSYTEAFF	TGTGCCAGCGGGGAACAGGGGCAATCATACACTGAAGCTTTCTTT
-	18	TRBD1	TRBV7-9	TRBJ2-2	CASSLGSAGQGYTGELFF	TGTGCCAGCAGCTTAGGCTCGGCGGGACAGGGTTACACCGGGGAGCTGTTTTTT
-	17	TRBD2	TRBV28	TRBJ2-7	CASSSWTSDFPPYEQYF	TGTGCCAGCAGTTCCTGGACTAGCGATTTCCCCCCCTACGAGCAGTACTTC
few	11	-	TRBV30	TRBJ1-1	CAWGKNTEAFF	TGTGCCTGGGGAAAGAACACTGAAGCTTTCTTT
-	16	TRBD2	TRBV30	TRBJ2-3	CAWAKGLAGGTDTQYF	TGTGCCTGGGCAAAAGGACTAGCGGGAGGCACAGATACGCAGTATTTT
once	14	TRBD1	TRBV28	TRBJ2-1	CASSRTGGNGEQFF	TGTGCCAGCAGTCGGACAGGGGGCAACGGTGAGCAGTTCTTC
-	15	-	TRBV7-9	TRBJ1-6	CASSLRTPYNSPLHF	TGTGCCAGCAGCTTAAGGACCCCCTACAATTCACCCCTCCACTTT
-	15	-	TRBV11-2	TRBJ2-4	CASSPILGITNIQYF	TGTGCCAGCAGCCCCATCCTCGGGATCACAAACATTCAGTACTTC